This T cell receptor beta chain was obtained from a study of OX40 agonist ivuxolimab in advanced cancers. General study points: Fewer expanded clones were found on average in CD4+ than in CD8+ T cells.

This clone occurred a few times. As yet, its antigen is unknown. The CDR3 covers 13 residues. Trimming removed 4 bases from V and 4 bases from J, with 10 bases in between. The germline gives CDR1 SGHTA, CDR2 FQGNSA. Using immunoSEQ multiplex PCR, the repertoire was profiled, and TCRdb retains in-frame clones only, with some absent. The table includes roughly 70,000 clones, around 88% detected once. This receptor was taken from an adult with an advanced solid tumor such as melanoma, head and neck, liver or kidney cancer. V gene TRBV7-2 combines with J gene TRBJ1-2, with D tentatively TRBD1 (5 bases). This sample comprised CD4+ or CD8+ T cells sorted from blood, obtained in a trial of the OX40 agonist ivuxolimab. The CDR3 region has the DNA TGTGCCAGCAGCTCAACGGGGGTCTATGGCTACACCTTC. This gives the protein CASSSTGVYGYTF.